This T cell receptor beta chain comes out of a study of blood T cell repertoires in COVID-19. The overall study: Acute and convalescent COVID-19 specimens originated in the United States, Italy and Spain. PBMCs, B-cell-depleted T cells, or T cells were the source of the cDNA or gDNA that made up the material.

Per the original methods: Reference gene primers were amplified, and this amplification served to estimate nucleated cell counts. Sequencing used immunoSEQ multiplex PCR; TCRdb keeps in-frame clones, though not all of them. V, J and clone size derive from that table, while D and trimming were established from the DNA sequence. This sample has 84,000 or so clones; 78% occur once, and the top ten carry roughly 6.7%. Seattle patients were enrolled during active infection and followed longitudinally. This clonotype was sampled from a man between 65 and 85 years old with COVID-19, enrolled during active disease. The specimen sequenced was peripheral blood.

The CDR3 region is CASSPPGRTEAFF. CDR3 coding DNA: TGTGCCAGCTCACCCCCGGGAAGAACTGAAGCTTTCTTT. The V and J genes are TRBV18 and TRBJ1-1; D uncertain. Trimming left V 3 bases short and J 5 bases short, with 10 bases between. This CDR3 region has 13 residues. Germline CDR1 is KGHSH and CDR2 is LQKENI.